These 2 T cell receptor beta chains share one sample of origin, sequenced in a study of technical replicates of blood from a handful of donors. The table came from immunoSEQ multiplex PCR; TCRdb's copy has only in-frame clones and leaves some out. The data hold fewer than 100,000 clones, with just under 95% observed a single time. What was sequenced was T cells isolated from PBMCs. These receptors were collected from a human donor in good health.

The CDR3 reads CASSLGLAVNTGELFF. In nucleotides, the CDR3 is TGTGCCAGCAGCTTAGGTCTAGCTGTGAACACCGGGGAGCTGTTTTTT. The rearrangement uses TRBV7-6 and TRBJ2-2; possibly TRBD2 for D (5 bases). Germline values: CDR1 SGHVS, CDR2 FNYEAQ. Trimming shortened V by 1 base and J by 1 base, and 10 bases separated the two germline ends. The CDR3 runs to 16 residues.

The gene calls are TRBV19 and TRBJ1-1; D call uncertain. The germline V and J ends were trimmed by 0 bases and 0 bases, with 8 bases remaining between them. The germline V gene encodes CDR1 LNHDA and CDR2 SQIVND (reference sequence). The CDR3 totals 15 residues. The CDR3 DNA reads TGTGCCAGTAGTATAGATCCGGGTATGAACACTGAAGCTTTCTTT. Encoded protein: CASSIDPGMNTEAFF.